This TCR beta chain is drawn from a study of glioma-infiltrating T cells after dendritic cell vaccination (dated by TCRdb to 2016 to 2017). In the study overall: The cohort comprised approximately 15 glioblastoma patients from Phase I and II dendritic cell vaccination trials, 9 newly diagnosed and 6 with recurrent disease. Between the early 2000s and the early 2010s, patients were given autologous tumor lysate-pulsed dendritic cell vaccination. To make the vaccine, monocyte-derived dendritic cells were cultured for approximately 7 days with IL-4 and GM-CSF and then pulsed overnight with autologous tumor lysate. Patients received three intradermal dendritic cell vaccine injections at biweekly intervals in the arm below the axilla. Tumor-infiltrating lymphocyte content was quantified and tumor and blood repertoires were compared in dendritic cell-vaccinated glioblastoma patients by deep sequencing of TCR beta CDR3 regions. TCR sequencing metrics, including TIL content and tumor-blood repertoire overlap, were correlated with survival after dendritic cell vaccination. Paper-wide results and their limitations: Higher estimated pretreatment TIL content predicted longer time to progression and overall survival after dendritic cell vaccination. TCR clonality showed no direct relationship with survival, which suggests that a diverse polyclonal response may be important. The three-group TCR overlap response model was characterized as speculative, and prospective validation of the model was stated to be required. The cohort was small and heterogeneous, only a few patients had full blood and tumor sets, and even fewer had initial-recurrent tumor pairs.

Selection of patients required sufficient residual fresh-frozen tumor tissue and over two years of available survival data. An isocitrate dehydrogenase mutation was not carried by any of the glioblastoma patients, although molecular status was otherwise variable. PBMC were collected before vaccination, two weeks after the third vaccination, and at tumor progression when it occurred. The Qiagen DNeasy Blood extraction Kit was used for extraction of genomic DNA. The immunoSEQ assay amplified TCRB CDR3 regions from about 2 micrograms of genomic DNA, or from all available DNA when less than that amount was available. The multiplex PCR relied on 60 forward primers for TCR V beta segments and 13 reverse primers for J beta segments. To estimate the number of reads per starting template, synthetic control templates were added to each sample at limiting dilution. The Illumina HiSeq System generated sequencing reads of 87 bp. Per the original workflow: PCR and sequencing errors were removed by merging closely related sequences with a nearest neighbor algorithm. TCR overlap was defined as the percentage of unique tumor TCR beta sequences that were also present in the same patient's peripheral blood. TCRdb holds this immuneACCESS table with in-frame rearrangements only. Some clones are missing; in checked studies, unresolved V genes explain under half, and the rest has no known cause. That table is the source of V, J and clone size, and D and trimming were worked out from the DNA. This sample comprises about 20,000 clones, approximately 85% of them detected only once. In total, the top ten clones hold 30% to 45% of the sample.

About this clone itself: The antigen this receptor binds is unknown. No qualities accompany the bases; no much larger clone lies one base away.

The cysteine opens and the phenylalanine closes a CDR3 of 15 amino acids. Of all the DNA, just the CDR3 is kept, 45 bases in frame from base 1. The V end loses 2 bases and the J end loses 1 base, and a stretch of 11 bases separates them. CDR1 is given as MDHEN and CDR2 as SYDVKM, both from the germline V gene. In this chain, TRBV28 is recombined with TRBJ1-1, with a weak D call of TRBD1 (6 bases match). This material consisted of blood, taken before dendritic cell vaccination. The receptor was derived from a human donor with glioblastoma. The CDR3 region reads CASSLGGAENTEAFF. The nucleotide sequence is given as TGTGCCAGCAGTTTAGGGGGGGCAGAGAACACTGAAGCTTTCTTT.